This paragraph reports one TCR beta chain. Its antigen is still unknown. Clinical symptoms, serum thyroxine and TRAb, thyroid ultrasound and orbital computed tomography together formed the diagnostic basis. The entry originates in a study of T cells in Graves' hyperthyroidism and ophthalmopathy. The study, taken as a whole, reports: Blood shared most expanded thyroid clonotypes above 0.001. Through a model of 13 V-J features, ophthalmopathy was separated from stable hyperthyroidism.

RNA transcripts were the template for amplifying TCR beta CDR3 regions. RT-PCR in the first round (using the HTBI primer set) targeted the TCR CDR3. TCRdb re-derived calls from the multiplex PCR reads in MiXCR, one entry per CDR3 protein. The sample consists of 410,000 or so distinct CDR3 sequences, approximately 15% of them appearing once. Germline CDR1 and CDR2: SNHLY and FYNNEI. Trimming cost V 8 bases and J 2 bases, with 7 bases left between them. This CDR3 is 11 amino acids long. This clonotype was sampled from a young man with Graves' ophthalmopathy. V and J are TRBV2 and TRBJ2-7; unclear D gene. Material: blood. The CDR3 nucleotides are TGTGCCAGCCTAGAGGCCTACGAGCAGTACTTC. As protein: CASLEAYEQYF.